The T cell receptor beta chain described here comes from a study of blood T cell repertoires in COVID-19. Study details: Some COVID-19 samples were acute and others convalescent; all came from the United States, Italy and Spain. In each case, the material was cDNA or gDNA derived from T cells, B-cell-depleted T cells, or PBMCs.

Trimming left V 3 bases short and J 5 bases short, with 4 bases between. Per germline, CDR1 SGHAT and CDR2 FQNNGV. The CDR3 is 11 amino acids. Authors' methods: Estimates of nucleated cell counts were drawn from the amplification of reference gene primers. Repertoires were generated with immunoSEQ multiplex PCR, while TCRdb's copy carries only in-frame clones and drops some. V and J calls and clone size follow that table, whereas D and trimming were derived from the DNA. Of over 15,000 clones detected, around 87% appear once; the ten largest clones hold roughly 13%. Source material: peripheral blood. This clonotype originated in a human donor in a cohort sampled during active COVID-19. This rearrangement joins TRBV11-2 to TRBJ2-5, with no clear D. This chain's CDR3 is CASSFRETQYF. The CDR3 DNA reads as TGTGCCAGCAGCTTTCGGGAGACCCAGTACTTC.